The rows below give T cell receptor beta chains drawn from one sample of a study of blood T cell repertoires in COVID-19. Some clones are missing from TCRdb's copy, which holds only in-frame ones; the method was immunoSEQ multiplex PCR. The table has around 57,000 clones, around 85% seen once; the top ten hold 5.5%. Material for sequencing was peripheral blood. Receptors were obtained from a woman in her seventies with acute or convalescent COVID-19. The CDR3 runs from the conserved cysteine through the conserved F or W. The D gene is left open where the match is weak. The size field is filled for only some rows; it gives once, few, many or a size class.

j_call: TRBJ1-3; v_call: TRBV1; d_call: -; clone_size: -; cdr3_nt: TGCACCAGCAGCCAACCACTTCATTCTGGAAACACCATATATTTT; cdr3_aa: CTSSQPLHSGNTIYF
j_call: TRBJ2-7; v_call: TRBV23-1; d_call: -; clone_size: -; cdr3_nt: TGCGCCAGCAGTCGCCGGGACATCTCCTACGAGCAGTACTTC; cdr3_aa: CASSRRDISYEQYF
j_call: TRBJ2-5; v_call: TRBV24-1; d_call: TRBD2; clone_size: -; cdr3_nt: TGTGCCACCAGTGATGGGACTAAGCGATTCGAGACCCAGTACTTC; cdr3_aa: CATSDGTKRFETQYF
j_call: TRBJ1-1; v_call: TRBV7-2; d_call: -; clone_size: -; cdr3_nt: TGTGCCAGCAGCCACTTTTCCCCGGGTGCCCGGGGGTACACTGAAGCTTTCTTT; cdr3_aa: CASSHFSPGARGYTEAFF
j_call: TRBJ2-5; v_call: TRBV5-4; d_call: -; clone_size: -; cdr3_nt: TGTGCCAGCAGCTTGGAGGGGAAAGAGACCCAGTACTTC; cdr3_aa: CASSLEGKETQYF
j_call: TRBJ2-2; v_call: TRBV19; d_call: TRBD1; clone_size: once; cdr3_nt: TGTGCCAGTAGAACCAAAACAGGGGGCACCGGGGAGCTGTTTTTT; cdr3_aa: CASRTKTGGTGELFF
j_call: TRBJ2-2; v_call: TRBV28; d_call: -; clone_size: -; cdr3_nt: TGTGCCAGCAGTCTCCGGACATGGTTGAACACCGGGGAGCTGTTTTTT; cdr3_aa: CASSLRTWLNTGELFF
j_call: TRBJ1-2; v_call: TRBV7-6; d_call: -; clone_size: -; cdr3_nt: TGTGCCAGCAGCCCCCGTGCGGTGGGCTATGGCTACACCTTC; cdr3_aa: CASSPRAVGYGYTF
j_call: TRBJ1-4; v_call: TRBV5-1; d_call: -; clone_size: -; cdr3_nt: TGCGCCAGCAGCGAAACCCAGTCACCTAATGAAAAACTGTTTTTT; cdr3_aa: CASSETQSPNEKLFF
j_call: TRBJ2-5; v_call: TRBV28; d_call: TRBD1; clone_size: few; cdr3_nt: TGTGCCAGCAGTGGGGGGACAGGGACGTACCAAGAGACCCAGTACTTC; cdr3_aa: CASSGGTGTYQETQYF
j_call: TRBJ1-3; v_call: TRBV3-1/TRBV3-2; d_call: TRBD1; clone_size: few; cdr3_nt: TGTGCCAGCAGCCAAGGAGGGGGCGGAAACACCATATATTTT; cdr3_aa: CASSQGGGGNTIYF
j_call: TRBJ1-5; v_call: TRBV18; d_call: TRBD1; clone_size: few; cdr3_nt: TGTGCCAGCTCATCACAGGGGGCCGATCAGCCCCAGCATTTT; cdr3_aa: CASSSQGADQPQHF
j_call: TRBJ1-4; v_call: TRBV7-8; d_call: TRBD1; clone_size: -; cdr3_nt: TGTGCCAGCAGCCGCGGGATGGGACAGTTTAATGAAAAACTGTTTTTT; cdr3_aa: CASSRGMGQFNEKLFF
j_call: TRBJ1-1; v_call: TRBV10-2; d_call: -; clone_size: -; cdr3_nt: TGCGCCAGCAGTGTCGGGGGATTCACTGAAGCTTTCTTT; cdr3_aa: CASSVGGFTEAFF
j_call: TRBJ1-1; v_call: TRBV3-1/TRBV3-2; d_call: -; clone_size: -; cdr3_nt: TGTGCCAGCAGCCCGGGAGAGGTCACTGAAGCTTTCTTT; cdr3_aa: CASSPGEVTEAFF
j_call: TRBJ2-5; v_call: TRBV5-1; d_call: -; clone_size: -; cdr3_nt: TGCGCCAGCAGCGCGGGGACAGAAGAGACCCAGTACTTC; cdr3_aa: CASSAGTEETQYF
j_call: TRBJ1-2; v_call: TRBV15; d_call: TRBD1; clone_size: -; cdr3_nt: TGTGCCACCAGCAGGGCCGAAACAGGGGTCGGTGGCTACACCTTC; cdr3_aa: CATSRAETGVGGYTF
j_call: TRBJ1-5; v_call: TRBV6-4; d_call: TRBD1; clone_size: -; cdr3_nt: TGTGCCAGCAGTGACTCGGGACAGACCTTTTATCAGCCCCAGCATTTT; cdr3_aa: CASSDSGQTFYQPQHF
j_call: TRBJ2-5; v_call: TRBV28; d_call: -; clone_size: -; cdr3_nt: TGTGCCAGCAGTTCCCCCGAGGGCCACAAAGAGACCCAGTACTTC; cdr3_aa: CASSSPEGHKETQYF
j_call: TRBJ1-3; v_call: TRBV9; d_call: TRBD1; clone_size: -; cdr3_nt: TGTGCCAGCAACCGGGACAGGACTGGAAACACCATATATTTT; cdr3_aa: CASNRDRTGNTIYF
j_call: TRBJ2-7; v_call: TRBV7-2; d_call: -; clone_size: -; cdr3_nt: TGTGCCAGCAGCTTATATGGAGCAGGGGCCTCCTACGAGCAGTACTTC; cdr3_aa: CASSLYGAGASYEQYF
j_call: TRBJ2-5; v_call: TRBV4-1; d_call: -; clone_size: -; cdr3_nt: TGCGCCAGCAGCGGGGGGACCCAATTCCAAGAGACCCAGTACTTC; cdr3_aa: CASSGGTQFQETQYF
j_call: TRBJ1-5; v_call: TRBV28; d_call: -; clone_size: -; cdr3_nt: TGTGCCAGCAGGACCGCAGGAAGGCCCCAGCATTTT; cdr3_aa: CASRTAGRPQHF
j_call: TRBJ2-5; v_call: TRBV5-1; d_call: -; clone_size: -; cdr3_nt: TGCGCCAGCAGCTTCGGACAACAAGAGACCCAGTACTTC; cdr3_aa: CASSFGQQETQYF
j_call: TRBJ2-7; v_call: TRBV28; d_call: TRBD2; clone_size: -; cdr3_nt: TGTGCCAGCAGTTTTAGCGGGGGGGTAGTTCGGTACGAGCAGTACTTC; cdr3_aa: CASSFSGGVVRYEQYF
j_call: TRBJ2-3; v_call: TRBV30; d_call: TRBD2; clone_size: -; cdr3_nt: TGTGCCTGGAGAGGGAGCGGGGGTTCAGATACGCAGTATTTT; cdr3_aa: CAWRGSGGSDTQYF
j_call: TRBJ2-7; v_call: TRBV27; d_call: TRBD1; clone_size: -; cdr3_nt: TGTGCCAGCAGTTTGTCCGGGACAGGCCTTTACGAGCAGTACTTC; cdr3_aa: CASSLSGTGLYEQYF
j_call: TRBJ2-5; v_call: TRBV12-5; d_call: -; clone_size: -; cdr3_nt: TGTGCTAGTGGTTCCGGACTCGAGACCCAGTACTTC; cdr3_aa: CASGSGLETQYF
j_call: TRBJ1-2; v_call: TRBV19; d_call: -; clone_size: -; cdr3_nt: TGTGCCAGTGGTAATACAGGGACTAACTATGGCTACACCTTC; cdr3_aa: CASGNTGTNYGYTF
j_call: TRBJ2-7; v_call: TRBV11-1; d_call: -; clone_size: -; cdr3_nt: TGTGCCAGCAGCCGCAATATTCGAGGCGAGGCCTACGAGCAGTACTTC; cdr3_aa: CASSRNIRGEAYEQYF
j_call: TRBJ1-1; v_call: TRBV7-9; d_call: -; clone_size: few; cdr3_nt: TGTGCCAGCAACCTACCAAGCCTTACCTTT; cdr3_aa: CASNLPSLTF
j_call: TRBJ2-4; v_call: TRBV7-2; d_call: -; clone_size: -; cdr3_nt: TGTGCCAGCAGCGCTCGACTAGGCTCCGCCAAAAACATTCAGTACTTC; cdr3_aa: CASSARLGSAKNIQYF
j_call: TRBJ2-5; v_call: TRBV27; d_call: -; clone_size: -; cdr3_nt: TGTGCCAGCAGAACTACCGGGTACTCCCAAGAGACCCAGTACTTC; cdr3_aa: CASRTTGYSQETQYF
j_call: TRBJ1-5; v_call: TRBV30; d_call: -; clone_size: -; cdr3_nt: TGTGCCTGGAGCTCCGGAGGGGACGGTCAGCCCCAGCATTTT; cdr3_aa: CAWSSGGDGQPQHF
j_call: TRBJ2-5; v_call: TRBV7-9; d_call: TRBD2; clone_size: -; cdr3_nt: TGTGCCACCTCGACTAGCGGGCAGACCCAGTACTTC; cdr3_aa: CATSTSGQTQYF
j_call: TRBJ2-2; v_call: TRBV5-1; d_call: TRBD1; clone_size: -; cdr3_nt: TGCGCCAGCAGCTTGGCCGGACAGGGGGCAGGAACCGGGGAGCTGTTTTTT; cdr3_aa: CASSLAGQGAGTGELFF
j_call: TRBJ1-2; v_call: TRBV10-3; d_call: -; clone_size: -; cdr3_nt: TGTGCCATCAGTGATATCGCTGCGCGCTATGGCTACACCTTC; cdr3_aa: CAISDIAARYGYTF
j_call: TRBJ1-4; v_call: TRBV5-6; d_call: -; clone_size: -; cdr3_nt: TGTGCCAGCAGCCCGAGGGGGGGAACTAATGAAAAACTGTTTTTT; cdr3_aa: CASSPRGGTNEKLFF
j_call: TRBJ2-6; v_call: TRBV5-1; d_call: -; clone_size: -; cdr3_nt: TGCGCCAGCAGCTTCGGTCAGGGCTCTGGGGCCAACGTCCTGACTTTC; cdr3_aa: CASSFGQGSGANVLTF
j_call: TRBJ2-5; v_call: TRBV5-1; d_call: TRBD1; clone_size: -; cdr3_nt: TGCGCCAGCAGCTCCGGACAGGGGGGAGAGACCCAGTACTTC; cdr3_aa: CASSSGQGGETQYF
j_call: TRBJ2-7; v_call: TRBV15; d_call: TRBD1; clone_size: -; cdr3_nt: TGTGCCACCGAGAACAGGGGCTCCTACGAGCAGTACTTC; cdr3_aa: CATENRGSYEQYF
j_call: TRBJ2-3; v_call: TRBV4-2; d_call: TRBD2; clone_size: -; cdr3_nt: TGTGCCAGCAGCCAAGTAGATAGCGGGGATACGCAGTATTTT; cdr3_aa: CASSQVDSGDTQYF
j_call: TRBJ2-1; v_call: TRBV27; d_call: TRBD1; clone_size: once; cdr3_nt: TGTGCCAGCAGTTTATACAGGGGTTCTATAAATGAGCAGTTCTTC; cdr3_aa: CASSLYRGSINEQFF
j_call: TRBJ2-2; v_call: TRBV9; d_call: -; clone_size: -; cdr3_nt: TGTGCCAGCACAAGTTTCGAGGGGGAGCTGTTTTTT; cdr3_aa: CASTSFEGELFF
j_call: TRBJ1-2; v_call: TRBV12-5; d_call: -; clone_size: many; cdr3_nt: TGTGCTAGTGGTTTGTCAGCGGGACCTCGTTATGGCTACACCTTC; cdr3_aa: CASGLSAGPRYGYTF